The 14 T cell receptor beta chains listed next were all sequenced from one sample in a study of beta chain features in type 1 diabetes. Every bit of the isolated RNA underwent reverse transcription, so sequencing read expressed TCRB transcripts. Sequencing used immunoSEQ multiplex PCR; TCRdb keeps in-frame clones, though not all of them. Here the sample spans tens of thousands of clones, 50% being singletons. Sequencing was performed on stem cell memory CD4+ T cells from blood. The receptor source for this set is a woman under 40 in good health.

This clone came up a few times. The J gene is TRBJ2-3, the V gene TRBV28, with no clear D. Between the trimmed V and J ends, which lost 8 bases and 4 bases, there was a span of 16 bases. Germline CDR1 and CDR2: MDHEN and SYDVKM. The CDR3 is made up of 14 amino acids. DNA for the CDR3: TGTGCCAGCCCGCCCTCAATGACTCCAGATACGCAGTATTTT. Translation: CASPPSMTPDTQYF.

This clone was seen only a few times. This CDR3 is CSARSADTQYF. CDR3 DNA: TGCAGTGCTAGATCAGCAGATACGCAGTATTTT. The chain recombines TRBV20-1 with TRBJ2-3; no clear D. The CDR3 has 11 residues. The V end was cut by 2 bases, the J end by 4 bases, with 4 bases between. The germline gives CDR1 DFQATT, CDR2 SNEGSKA (reference sequence).

The chain joins TRBV5-6 to TRBJ2-1; tentative D call: TRBD2 (6 bases). Germline values: CDR1 SGHDT, CDR2 YYEEEE. V was cut by 4 bases and J by 6 bases, with 14 bases left in between. The CDR3 length is 14 residues. The CDR3 coding sequence is TGTGCCAGCAGCGCGCTAGCGAGCTTCAATGAGCAGTTCTTC. Encoded protein: CASSALASFNEQFF.

V and J are TRBV11-2 and TRBJ2-1, with 15 bases matching TRBD2. Germline V gene lookup returns CDR1 SGHAT and CDR2 FQNNGV. V gave up 3 bases and J gave up 3 bases; unmatched junction bases: 3. This CDR3 is built from 17 residues. The CDR3 nucleotides read TGTGCCAGCAGCTTGGGACTAGCGGGAGGTTACTACAATGAGCAGTTCTTC. Its translation: CASSLGLAGGYYNEQFF. Drawing the rest from reference TRBV11-2 and TRBJ2-1, the complete variable domain is EAGVAQSPRYKIIEKRQSVAFWCNPISGHATLYWYQQILGQGPKLLIQFQNNGVVDDSQLPKDRFSAERLKGVDSTLKIQPAKLEDSAVYLCASSLGLAGGYYNEQFFGPGTRLTVL.

The V call is TRBV10-3, the J call TRBJ2-7; 16 nucleotides agree with TRBD2. The CDR3 is 16 residues long. Germline CDR1 ENHRY, CDR2 SYGVKD. V lost 6 bases, J lost 7 bases, and 9 bases stayed unmatched. The CDR3: CAIRRGLAGGPGEQYF. CDR3 sequence (DNA): TGTGCCATCAGGAGGGGACTAGCGGGAGGGCCAGGAGAGCAGTACTTC.

The CDR3 protein is CASSLGDSSYEQYF. CDR3 DNA: TGTGCCAGCAGTCTTGGGGACAGCTCCTACGAGCAGTACTTC. The rearrangement links TRBV6-1 to TRBJ2-7; TRBD1 matches at 7 bases. The CDR3 loop spans 14 amino acids. The germline V gene encodes CDR1 MNHNS and CDR2 SASEGT. Unmatched junction bases numbered 4, after V lost 5 bases and J lost 0 bases.

This clone appeared a few times. CDR3 in DNA: TGTGCCAGCAGACCTCAGGGCGTCTGGGCCTCTGGGGCCAACGTCCTGACTTTC. Protein product: CASRPQGVWASGANVLTF. The chain uses TRBV28 and TRBJ2-6, with D possibly TRBD1 on 5 matching bases. The ends were cut back, 6 bases at V and 0 bases at J, with 18 bases in the middle. Germline lookup yields CDR1 MDHEN and CDR2 SYDVKM. The CDR3 loop spans 18 amino acids. Filled out from reference TRBV28 and TRBJ2-6, the complete variable domain reads DVKVTQSSRYLVKRTGEKVFLECVQDMDHENMFWYRQDPGLGLRLIYFSYDVKMKEKGDIPEGYSVSREKKERFSLILESASTNQTSMYLCASRPQGVWASGANVLTFGAGSRLTVL.

This clone was observed a few times. The chain has TRBV7-9 and TRBJ1-2; 7 bases agree with TRBD1. Germline V lookup: CDR1 SEHNR, CDR2 FQNEAQ (reference sequence). The junction had 7 bases not matched to a gene; V was cut back by 5 bases and J by 4 bases. The CDR3 extends over 14 amino acids. The CDR3 spells CASSPWDSGYGYTF. The CDR3 DNA reads as TGTGCCAGCAGCCCCTGGGACAGCGGCTATGGCTACACCTTC.

The gene calls are TRBV5-1 and TRBJ2-3; 7 bases align to TRBD1. Germline V gene sequence: CDR1 SGHRS, CDR2 YFSETQ. With V trimmed by 0 bases and J by 2 bases, 3 bases remained unmatched. The CDR3 totals 15 residues. For the CDR3, the DNA is TGCGCCAGCAGCTTGGGGACAGGACCCACAGATACGCAGTATTTT. It is translated as CASSLGTGPTDTQYF.

This clone has only a few counts. The V gene is TRBV11-2, the J gene TRBJ2-1; D might be TRBD2 (5 bases). Germline V gene sequence: CDR1 SGHAT, CDR2 FQNNGV. Trimming pared 5 bases from V and 12 bases from J, leaving 11 bases between. The CDR3 spans 11 residues. CDR3 in amino acids: CASSLAAGQFF. The CDR3 DNA reads as TGTGCCAGCAGCCTCGCGGCGGGGCAGTTCTTC.

This clone was counted a few times. The CDR3 region is CASSLVLQGNTGELFF. The CDR3 DNA sequence: TGCGCCAGCAGCTTGGTTTTACAGGGGAACACCGGGGAGCTGTTTTTT. The genes are TRBV5-1 and TRBJ2-2; the D gene is possibly TRBD1 (6 bases). Trimming stripped 0 bases from V and 1 base from J, with 10 bases between. The CDR3 is 16 amino acids. Looked up from germline, CDR1 is SGHRS and CDR2 is YFSETQ. Full variable domain (rest looked up from reference TRBV5-1 and TRBJ2-2): KAGVTQTPRYLIKTRGQQVTLSCSPISGHRSVSWYQQTPGQGLQFLFEYFSETQRNKGNFPGRFSGRQFSNSRSEMNVSTLELGDSALYLCASSLVLQGNTGELFFGEGSRLTVL.

This chain connects TRBV29-1 to TRBJ2-1; 9 positions agree with TRBD2. Germline V lookup: CDR1 SQVTM, CDR2 ANQGSEA. V lost 4 bases and J lost 3; bases outside the gene matches: 10. The CDR3 spans 16 residues. The CDR3, as DNA: TGCAGCGTTGTTAGTCTAGCGGGACTCAGCTACAATGAGCAGTTCTTC. It yields the protein CSVVSLAGLSYNEQFF.

There are a few counts of this clone. The chain links TRBV4-3 to TRBJ1-1, with 7 bases aligning to TRBD1. The V and J ends lost 0 bases and 4 bases, in that order; junction bases with no gene match: 8. This CDR3 spans 16 amino acids. Germline V CDR1 and CDR2: LGHNA, YSLEER. The CDR3 loop is CASSQDPGRGSTEAFF. CDR3 nucleotides: TGCGCCAGCAGCCAAGATCCAGGCAGGGGGAGCACTGAAGCTTTCTTT.

V usage is TRBV15 and J usage is TRBJ2-1; 11 nucleotides align to TRBD2. There are 16 residues in the CDR3. V lost 1 base to trimming and J lost 6 bases; unmatched junction nucleotides: 5. The germline CDR1 and CDR2 sequences are LNHNV and YYDKDF (reference sequence). The CDR3 DNA is TGTGCCACCAGCAGAGGGGGACTAGCGGCCTTCAATGAGCAGTTCTTC. As protein: CATSRGGLAAFNEQFF.